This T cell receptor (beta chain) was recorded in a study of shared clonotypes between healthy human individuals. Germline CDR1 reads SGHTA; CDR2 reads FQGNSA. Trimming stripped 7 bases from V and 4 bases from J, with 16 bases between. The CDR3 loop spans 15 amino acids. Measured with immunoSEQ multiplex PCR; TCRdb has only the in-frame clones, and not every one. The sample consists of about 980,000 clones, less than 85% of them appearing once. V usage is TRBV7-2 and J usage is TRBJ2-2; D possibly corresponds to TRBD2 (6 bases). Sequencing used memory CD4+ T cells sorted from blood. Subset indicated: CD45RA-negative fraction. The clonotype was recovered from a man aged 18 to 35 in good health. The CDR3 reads CASTKGEAGTGELFF. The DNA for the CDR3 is TGTGCCAGCACTAAAGGGGAGGCGGGCACCGGGGAGCTGTTTTTT.